This paragraph covers one T cell receptor (beta chain) sequence. Its specificity is not known. This CDR3 is built from 15 residues. Germline lookup yields CDR1 GTSNPN and CDR2 SVGIG (reference sequence). J was trimmed by 3 bases and V by 5 bases; bases with no gene match: 9. These data originate in a study of cytomegalovirus exposure and HLA in healthy donors. Method: immunoSEQ multiplex PCR; TCRdb's copy keeps in-frame clones and lacks some. Found here are around 200,000 clones, about 81% of them singletons; the top ten hold roughly 1.2%. Findings of the study overall: Reported performance of the classifier showed diagnosis of cytomegalovirus status with high specificity and sensitivity.

The sample taken for sequencing was PBMCs. The receptor's source is a woman aged 25 to 39 in good health and CMV-seronegative. The rearrangement joins TRBV30 to TRBJ2-7; 11 nucleotides agree with TRBD1. As DNA, the CDR3 is TGTGCCTGGGGTACGCGGGGGACAGGGGGCTACGAGCAGTACTTC. Its protein product is CAWGTRGTGGYEQYF.